The 18 T cell receptor beta chains given below trace back to one sample, sequenced in a study of identical twins. TCRdb fed the 5' RACE reads into MiXCR, producing one record per CDR3 protein. The sample yields around 570,000 distinct CDR3 sequences, roughly 9.9% seen once. This same sample was also part of a study on yellow fever vaccine responses in identical twins.

Sequenced material: PBMCs. These receptors originate from a woman younger than 35 in good health.

In this sample, this clonotype turned up a few times. The chain couples TRBV7-2 to TRBJ2-4, with 7 bases identical to TRBD1. The V segment lost 3 bases and the J segment 3 bases; nucleotides outside the gene matches: 8. CDR1 and CDR2 (germline): SGHTA, FQGNSA. The length of the CDR3 is 16 residues. CDR3 region: CASSFHTGTDKNIQYF. CDR3 in DNA: TGTGCCAGCAGCTTTCACACCGGGACAGACAAAAACATTCAGTACTTC.

The chain uses TRBV2 and TRBJ1-2; D possibly corresponds to TRBD1 (5 bases). The CDR3 totals 11 residues. Germline-derived CDR1 and CDR2 are SNHLY and FYNNEI. Trimming removed 10 bases from V and 6 bases from J, with 12 bases in between. The CDR3 loop reads CAIHRRNGYTF. CDR3 nucleotide sequence: TGTGCCATTCACAGGAGGAATGGCTACACCTTC.

This chain connects TRBV4-1 to TRBJ2-3; the D gene could be TRBD1 or TRBD2 (5 bases each). The CDR3 is 13 residues long. The V end lost 8 bases, the J end lost 6 bases, and 15 bases lay between the germline ends. Germline V gene sequence: CDR1 MGHRA, CDR2 YSYEKL. The CDR3 loop reads CASSTGLGDTQYF. The DNA for the CDR3 is TGCGCCAGCTCGACGGGGCTCGGGGATACGCAGTATTTT.

The CDR3: CASSSDRPSYEQYF. CDR3 nucleotide sequence: TGCGCCAGCAGCTCGGACAGGCCCTCCTACGAGCAGTACTTC. J is TRBJ2-7 and V is TRBV5-1; 7 bases are a match to TRBD1. The germline gives CDR1 SGHRS, CDR2 YFSETQ. The CDR3 sequence is 14 residues long. V lost 3 bases and J lost 0; bases outside the gene matches: 3.

The V call is TRBV6-5, the J call TRBJ2-1, with D tentatively TRBD1 (6 bases). The CDR3 runs to 16 residues. Germline V lookup: CDR1 MNHEY, CDR2 SVGAGI. Trimming shortened V by 0 bases and J by 8 bases, and 17 bases separated the two germline ends. The CDR3 here is CASSYSPPTGFDEQFF. The DNA of the CDR3 is TGTGCCAGCAGTTACTCGCCCCCAACAGGGTTCGATGAGCAGTTCTTC.

This clonotype was picked up a small number of times. The chain combines TRBV3-1 with TRBJ2-3, with TRBD2 matching over 10 bases. Germline V gene data show CDR1 as LGHDT and CDR2 as YNNKEL (reference sequence). The CDR3 runs to 17 residues. V shed 0 bases and J 8 bases; nucleotides not matched to a gene: 11. Here the CDR3 DNA reads TGTGCCAGCAGCCAAGATCGTCGAGCGGGGGGGCCGGGTACGCAGTATTTT. This encodes CASSQDRRAGGPGTQYF.

There are a few counts of this clonotype. The chain uses TRBV5-1 and TRBJ1-1; possible D gene TRBD1, 5 bases. The CDR3 is 16 amino acids. Trimming shortened V by 4 bases and J by 7 bases, and 23 bases separated the two germline ends. Germline CDR1 SGHRS, CDR2 YFSETQ. The CDR3 protein is CASSEYGGVRKVEAFF. In DNA form, the CDR3 reads TGCGCCAGCAGCGAGTACGGGGGTGTTCGGAAAGTTGAAGCTTTCTTT.

V usage is TRBV24-1 and J usage is TRBJ2-3, with D perhaps matching TRBD1 (5 bases). The end of the DNA is better explained by TRBJ1-5, so the J call may be wrong. CDR1 is KGHDR and CDR2 is SFDVKD in the germline V gene. The CDR3 runs to 14 residues. This chain's CDR3 is CATGGTQYTDTQHF. As DNA, the CDR3 is TGTGCCACGGGGGGTACCCAATACACAGATACGCAGCATTTT.

This clonotype was seen a handful of times. A junction boundary mismatches the germline segment, possibly from a read error. The chain uses TRBV5-1 and TRBJ1-3; TRBD1 is a possible D gene (5 bases). Germline assignment: CDR1 SGHRS and CDR2 YFSETQ. The CDR3 runs to 16 residues. The CDR3 protein is CASSAGTTTSGNTTYF. The CDR3 nucleotides read TGCGCCAGCAGCGCCGGGACGACCACCTCTGGAAACACCACATATTTT.

This clonotype came up many times. This chain joins TRBV7-3 and TRBJ2-3, with D possibly matching TRBD2 (7 bases). The CDR3 spans 15 residues. From germline, CDR1 is SGHTA and CDR2 FQGTGA. The V end lost 1 base, the J end lost 5 bases, and 13 bases lay between the germline ends. The CDR3 protein is CASSLKGGPVDTQYF. The CDR3 region has the DNA TGTGCCAGCAGCTTAAAGGGGGGGCCGGTAGATACGCAGTATTTT.

The V and J genes are TRBV2 and TRBJ2-5; no reliable D call. Germline lookup yields CDR1 SNHLY and CDR2 FYNNEI. The CDR3 runs to 14 residues. Trimming removed 3 bases at V and 2 bases at J, with 10 bases between. The CDR3, as DNA: TGTGCCAGCAGTGACGGGCACGGGCAAGAGACCCAGTACTTC. Its translation is CASSDGHGQETQYF.

CDR3 coding DNA: TGCGCCAGCAGCTCCCCCGGGGTGAGCTCCTACGAGCAGTACTTC. Encoded protein: CASSSPGVSSYEQYF. The chain recombines TRBV5-1 with TRBJ2-7, with D possibly matching TRBD2 (5 bases). This CDR3 is 15 amino acids long. Trimming removed 3 bases from V and 0 bases from J, with 13 bases in between. Germline V gene lookup returns CDR1 SGHRS and CDR2 YFSETQ.

This clonotype appeared many times. The V gene is TRBV7-9, the J gene TRBJ2-1; 9 nucleotides match TRBD2. This CDR3 is 14 amino acids long. The germline V gene encodes CDR1 SEHNR and CDR2 FQNEAQ (reference sequence). The J segment lost 5 bases and the V segment lost 1 base, leaving 0 bases of the junction unmatched. The CDR3 bases are TGTGCCAGCAGCTTAGGACTAGCGGACAATGAGCAGTTCTTC. Translation: CASSLGLADNEQFF.

The chain couples TRBV20-1 to TRBJ2-5; 13 bases align to TRBD2. The CDR3 has 16 amino acids. CDR1 is DFQATT, CDR2 SNEGSKA, per germline (reference sequence). After removal of 6 bases from V and 2 bases from J, the junction contained 9 bases not matched to a gene. The CDR3: CSAPGLAGSWQETQYF. The CDR3 DNA follows: TGCAGTGCGCCGGGACTAGCGGGGTCTTGGCAAGAGACCCAGTACTTC.

This clonotype occurred many times. The chain recombines TRBV29-1 with TRBJ2-1, with D maybe TRBD1 (5 bases). Germline V gives CDR1 SQVTM, CDR2 ANQGSEA. The V end lost 3 bases, the J end lost 7 bases, and 10 bases lay between the germline ends. This CDR3 contains 12 residues. In DNA, the CDR3 is TGCAGCGTTGACCAGGGTGGGAATGAGCAGTTCTTC. This sequence encodes CSVDQGGNEQFF.

The gene calls are TRBV18 and TRBJ2-2; maybe TRBD2 (5 bases). From germline, CDR1 is KGHSH and CDR2 LQKENI. This CDR3 is 16 amino acids long. The ends were cut back, 0 bases at V and 2 bases at J, with 10 bases in the middle. The CDR3 sequence is CASSPPGAANTGELFF. The CDR3 bases are TGTGCCAGCTCACCACCGGGAGCGGCAAACACCGGGGAGCTGTTTTTT.

This clonotype was seen repeatedly, ten times or more. The chain has TRBV28 and TRBJ2-7; 12 bases are a match to TRBD2. Losses at the gene ends were 5 bases for V and 1 base for J; bases not matched to a gene: 12. CDR3 length equals 18 residues. The germline gives CDR1 MDHEN, CDR2 SYDVKM. In DNA, the CDR3 is TGTGCCAGCAGTATCCCCCCTTTGACTAGCGGGGGATCCTACGAGCAGTACTTC. Residues: CASSIPPLTSGGSYEQYF.

The chain has TRBV20-1 and TRBJ2-7, with 7 bases aligning to TRBD1. This CDR3 region has 14 residues. CDR1 and CDR2 from the germline V gene are DFQATT and SNEGSKA (reference sequence). Trimming removed 3 bases from V and 0 bases from J; junction bases left unmatched: 5. CDR3 loop: CSASRDSSSYEQYF. In nucleotides, the CDR3 is TGCAGTGCTAGCCGGGACAGTAGCTCCTACGAGCAGTACTTC.